These 22 T cell receptor beta chains share one sample of origin, sequenced in a study of cytomegalovirus exposure and HLA in healthy donors. This PCR relied on a set of 60 Vbeta primers and 13 Jbeta primers. Sequencing used immunoSEQ multiplex PCR; TCRdb keeps in-frame clones, though not all of them. Of fewer than 150,000 clones in the sample, under 85% were seen once. Sequenced input: PBMCs. The receptors derive from a man under 40 in good health and CMV-seronegative.

The chain is built from TRBV6-5 and TRBJ2-2, with TRBD1 as a possible D gene (6 bases). Trimming took 0 bases from V and 7 from J, leaving 15 bases between them. This CDR3 spans 16 amino acids. In germline, CDR1 is MNHEY, CDR2 SVGAGI. The CDR3 region has the DNA TGTGCCAGCAGTTACTCGATGTCAGGGGTGGTCGGGGAGCTGTTTTTT. Translating it yields CASSYSMSGVVGELFF.

The chain has TRBV14 and TRBJ2-7; 7 bases match TRBD2. Germline CDR1 is SGHDN and CDR2 is FVKESK. Trimming removed 0 bases from V and 3 bases from J; junction bases left unmatched: 11. This CDR3 has 17 residues. In DNA form, the CDR3 reads TGTGCCAGCAGCCAAGATCCCGCTAGCGGAGCTCGCTACGAGCAGTACTTC. Protein sequence: CASSQDPASGARYEQYF. The full variable domain, with the rest looked up from reference TRBV14 and TRBJ2-7, is EAGVTQFPSHSVIEKGQTVTLRCDPISGHDNLYWYRRVMGKEIKFLLHFVKESKQDESGMPNNRFLAERTGGTYSTLKVQPAELEDSGVYFCASSQDPASGARYEQYFGPGTRLTVT.

V gene TRBV7-6 combines with J gene TRBJ2-7; tentative D call: TRBD1 (6 bases). The CDR3 runs to 14 residues. V shed 3 bases and J shed 3 bases, with 12 bases lying between them. From germline, CDR1 is SGHVS and CDR2 FNYEAQ. CDR3 nucleotide sequence: TGTGCCAGCAGCTTTATGGACAGTAGCTACGAGCAGTACTTC. It translates to CASSFMDSSYEQYF. Based on the CDR3 plus reference TRBV7-6 and TRBJ2-7, the full variable domain is GAGVSQSPRYKVTKRGQDVALRCDPISGHVSLYWYRQALGQGPEFLTYFNYEAQQDKSGLPNDRFSAERPEGSISTLTIQRTEQRDSAMYRCASSFMDSSYEQYFGPGTRLTVT.

This chain links TRBV29-1 with TRBJ2-1; 8 nucleotides match TRBD2. This CDR3 has 13 residues. Trimming at V came to 8 bases and at J to 0 bases, leaving 3 bases not matched to a gene. Germline CDR1 SQVTM, CDR2 ANQGSEA. DNA of the CDR3: TGCAGCCAAGCGGGAGTCTCCTACAATGAGCAGTTCTTC. Amino acids: CSQAGVSYNEQFF.

This chain joins TRBV7-2 and TRBJ2-5, with 11 bases lining up with TRBD1. This CDR3 comprises 15 residues. V was pared by 5 bases and J by 0 bases, with 2 bases of the junction left unmatched. In germline, CDR1 is SGHTA, CDR2 FQGNSA. This chain's CDR3 is CASSLDRGHQETQYF. The CDR3 nucleotides are TGTGCCAGCAGCCTGGACAGGGGGCACCAAGAGACCCAGTACTTC.

The table lists this clone with a few counts. The chain carries TRBV7-2 and TRBJ2-5; 11 bases fit TRBD1. The CDR3 runs to 16 residues. Losses at the gene ends were 1 base for V and 4 bases for J; bases not matched to a gene: 5. The germline V gene has CDR1 SGHTA and CDR2 FQGNSA. CDR3 sequence (DNA): TGTGCCAGCAGCTTAGTTAGGACAGGGGGCGTAGAGACCCAGTACTTC. Translation: CASSLVRTGGVETQYF.

This clone was seen only a few times. The chain carries TRBV7-9 and TRBJ1-3; D remains ambiguous. The CDR3 has 14 amino acids. The V gene lost 5 bases and the J gene lost 3 bases, with 11 bases spanning the gap. Germline CDR1 SEHNR, CDR2 FQNEAQ (reference sequence). This CDR3 is CASSPTAGGNTIYF. Here the CDR3 DNA reads TGTGCCAGCAGCCCGACTGCTGGTGGAAACACCATATATTTT.

This rearrangement joins TRBV7-8 to TRBJ2-3; 11 bases are a match to TRBD2. This CDR3 contains 16 residues. The J segment lost 4 bases and the V segment lost 1 base, leaving 4 bases of the junction unmatched. Germline CDR1 and CDR2: SGHVS and FQNEAQ. CDR3 coding DNA: TGTGCCAGCAGCTTAGTGAGACTAGCGGGACCAGATACGCAGTATTTT. It specifies CASSLVRLAGPDTQYF.

This clone was seen just once. The V call is TRBV2, the J call TRBJ1-5; D is ambiguous. Germline loops: CDR1 SNHLY, CDR2 FYNNEI. V was clipped by 6 bases and J by 3 bases, with 12 bases between them. The CDR3 runs to 14 residues. The CDR3 loop reads CASRRTGVNQPQHF. CDR3 bases: TGTGCCAGCAGGCGGACGGGAGTCAATCAGCCCCAGCATTTT.

This clone was detected only a few times. The rearrangement uses TRBV7-9 and TRBJ1-1, with D hard to call. The CDR3 contains 14 residues. Germline V gives CDR1 SEHNR, CDR2 FQNEAQ (reference sequence). V was cut by 1 base and J by 0 bases, with 6 bases left in between. The CDR3: CASSLGHMNTEAFF. DNA of the CDR3: TGTGCCAGCAGCTTAGGCCACATGAACACTGAAGCTTTCTTT.

The rearrangement links TRBV28 to TRBJ1-4; 7 bases map to TRBD1. The V gene's germline CDR1 is MDHEN and CDR2 SYDVKM. This CDR3 spans 16 amino acids. Trimming at V came to 2 bases and at J to 8 bases, leaving 11 bases not matched to a gene. The CDR3 sequence is CASSLVSRQGGEKLFF. In DNA, the CDR3 is TGTGCCAGCAGTTTAGTTTCTCGACAGGGAGGCGAAAAACTGTTTTTT.

The rearrangement joins TRBV2 to TRBJ2-3; no reliable D call. The CDR3 length is 12 residues. Between the trimmed V and J ends, which lost 3 bases and 4 bases, there was a span of 5 bases. The germline V gene has CDR1 SNHLY and CDR2 FYNNEI. In DNA form, the CDR3 reads TGTGCCAGCAGTGAGACATCAGATACGCAGTATTTT. Its protein is CASSETSDTQYF. The full variable domain, rest sourced from reference TRBV2 and TRBJ2-3, is EPEVTQTPSHQVTQMGQEVILRCVPISNHLYFYWYRQILGQKVEFLVSFYNNEISEKSEIFDDQFSVERPDGSNFTLKIRSTKLEDSAMYFCASSETSDTQYFGPGTRLTVL.

This clone appeared a single time. The chain combines TRBV7-2 with TRBJ1-5, with 7 positions matching TRBD1. CDR3 length: 15 amino acids. Germline V CDR1 and CDR2: SGHTA, FQGNSA. Trimming at V came to 4 bases and at J to 4 bases, leaving 7 bases not matched to a gene. CDR3 sequence reads: CASSSRGDTNQPQHF. In DNA, the CDR3 is TGTGCCAGCAGCTCCAGGGGGGACACTAATCAGCCCCAGCATTTT.

This clone is medium-sized within its sample. The rearrangement links TRBV6-6 to TRBJ1-4, with D maybe TRBD1 (6 bases). The CDR3 is made up of 14 amino acids. In germline, CDR1 is MNHNY, CDR2 SVGAGI (reference sequence). V gave up 8 bases and J gave up 3 bases, with 13 bases separating them. The CDR3 bases are TGTGCCAGCGGAGACGGACAGTCTAATGAAAAACTGTTTTTT. Translating it yields CASGDGQSNEKLFF.

The chain uses TRBV19 and TRBJ1-5, with TRBD1 identical over 9 bases. Germline CDR1 LNHDA, CDR2 SQIVND (reference sequence). The junction had 5 bases not matched to a gene; V was cut back by 5 bases and J by 0 bases. This CDR3 has 16 residues. The CDR3 bases are TGTGCCAGTAGTTCCGGGACAGGGTATAGCAATCAGCCCCAGCATTTT. This codes for CASSSGTGYSNQPQHF.

J is TRBJ2-7 and V is TRBV5-6; D might be TRBD1 (5 bases). The V gene lost 5 bases and the J gene lost 6 bases, with 15 bases spanning the gap. The length of the CDR3 is 13 residues. From germline, CDR1 is SGHDT and CDR2 YYEEEE. CDR3 residues: CASSRLQGSEQYF. The CDR3 DNA follows: TGTGCCAGCAGTCGTCTTCAGGGTTCCGAGCAGTACTTC.

The J gene is TRBJ1-3, the V gene TRBV7-2, with D unclear. Per the germline V gene, CDR1 is SGHTA and CDR2 is FQGNSA. CDR3 length equals 14 residues. Between the trimmed V and J ends, which lost 2 bases and 2 bases, there was a span of 7 bases. The CDR3 bases are TGTGCCAGCAGCTTAAGCTACGCTGGAAACACCATATATTTT. It is translated as CASSLSYAGNTIYF. The full variable domain, completed using reference TRBV7-2 and TRBJ1-3, is GAGVSQSPSNKVTEKGKDVELRCDPISGHTALYWYRQSLGQGLEFLIYFQGNSAPDKSGLPSDRFSAERTGGSVSTLTIQRTQQEDSAVYLCASSLSYAGNTIYFGEGSWLTVV.

This clone appeared a single time. The chain employs TRBV4-3 and TRBJ2-5, with D hard to call. CDR1 and CDR2 from the germline V gene are LGHNA and YSLEER. Trimming stripped 0 bases from V and 4 bases from J, with 12 bases between. There are 15 residues in the CDR3. CDR3 coding DNA: TGCGCCAGCAGCCAAGAATTTCATCAGGCAGAGACCCAGTACTTC. This translates into CASSQEFHQAETQYF.

This sequence joins TRBV6-5 and TRBJ2-3, with D perhaps matching TRBD1 (5 bases). The CDR3 contains 14 residues. The germline gives CDR1 MNHEY, CDR2 SVGAGI. Trimming removed 1 base from V and 3 bases from J, with 8 bases in between. CDR3 loop: CASSYYPGTDTQYF. CDR3 nucleotide sequence: TGTGCCAGCAGTTACTATCCAGGGACAGATACGCAGTATTTT.

The chain employs TRBV5-1 and TRBJ2-7; 15 bases map to TRBD2. CDR1 SGHRS and CDR2 YFSETQ come from the germline V gene. There are 14 residues in the CDR3. Germline trimming cut 4 bases from V and 7 bases from J; bases unmatched to any gene: 3. The chain's CDR3 is CASSLGTSGREQYF. The DNA of the CDR3 is TGCGCCAGCAGCCTAGGGACTAGCGGGAGGGAGCAGTACTTC.

The rearrangement uses TRBV7-2 and TRBJ1-4; TRBD1 might be the D (6 bases). The CDR3 is made up of 14 amino acids. With 1 base removed from V and 4 bases from J, the gap between germline ends came to 7 bases. The germline V gene encodes CDR1 SGHTA and CDR2 FQGNSA. The CDR3 loop reads CASSLGQVNEKLFF. The CDR3 DNA follows: TGTGCCAGCAGCTTAGGACAGGTTAATGAAAAACTGTTTTTT.

The J gene is TRBJ1-1, the V gene TRBV7-2; D ambiguous. The V and J ends lost 5 bases and 0 bases respectively, with 10 bases between them. The germline gives CDR1 SGHTA, CDR2 FQGNSA. The CDR3 loop spans 14 amino acids. The CDR3 nucleotides are TGTGCCAGCAGCCTCGACAAACTGAACACTGAAGCTTTCTTT. Translating gives CASSLDKLNTEAFF.